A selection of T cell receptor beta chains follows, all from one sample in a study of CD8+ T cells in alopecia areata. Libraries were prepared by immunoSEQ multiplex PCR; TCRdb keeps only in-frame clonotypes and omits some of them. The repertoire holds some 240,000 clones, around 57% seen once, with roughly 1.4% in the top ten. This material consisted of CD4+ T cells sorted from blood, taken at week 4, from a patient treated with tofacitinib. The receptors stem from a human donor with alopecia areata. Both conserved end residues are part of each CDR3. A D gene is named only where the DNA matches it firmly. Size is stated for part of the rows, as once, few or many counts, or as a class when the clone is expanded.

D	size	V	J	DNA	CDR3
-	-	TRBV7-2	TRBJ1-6	TGTGCCAGCAGCTTTGGGACCGGAGGGGATTCACCCCTCCACTTT	CASSFGTGGDSPLHF
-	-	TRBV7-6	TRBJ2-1	TGTGCCAGCAGCCGGGACGGTCCGGAGAATGAGCAGTTCTTC	CASSRDGPENEQFF
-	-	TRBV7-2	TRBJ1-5	TGTGCCAGCAGCTTAGAGCGGAATCAGCCCCAGCATTTT	CASSLERNQPQHF
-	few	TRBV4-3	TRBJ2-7	TGCGCCAGCAGCCCCTCCTACGAGCAGTACTTC	CASSPSYEQYF
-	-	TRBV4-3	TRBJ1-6	TGCGCCAGCAGCCCGGACGGGGAGTCAGATTCACCCCTCCACTTT	CASSPDGESDSPLHF
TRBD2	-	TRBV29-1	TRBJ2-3	TGCAGCATCTCGGGAGGAGATACGCAGTATTTT	CSISGGDTQYF
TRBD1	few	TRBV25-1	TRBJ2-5	TGTGCCAGCAAGGGAGACAGGGCGGGCCAAGAGACCCAGTACTTC	CASKGDRAGQETQYF
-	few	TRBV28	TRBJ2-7	TGTGCCAGCAGTAAACACCAGCGGCCCTACGAGCAGTACTTC	CASSKHQRPYEQYF
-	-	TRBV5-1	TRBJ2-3	TGCGCCAGCAGAAGGCAGGCTCCAGATACGCAGTATTTT	CASRRQAPDTQYF
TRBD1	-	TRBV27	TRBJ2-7	TGTGCCAGCAGTTTGGGTGACAGGGGATACGAGCAGTACTTC	CASSLGDRGYEQYF
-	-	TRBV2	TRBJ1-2	TGTGCCAGCAGTGATCCTTCGACGGAGGGTGGCTACACCTTC	CASSDPSTEGGYTF
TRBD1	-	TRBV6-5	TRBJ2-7	TGTGCCAGCAGCCCACCCGGGACAGGGGCGCACGAGCAGTACTTC	CASSPPGTGAHEQYF
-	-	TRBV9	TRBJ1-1	TGTGCCAGCACTTCCGGGGGGGCAGGCCGGGAAGCTTTCTTT	CASTSGGAGREAFF
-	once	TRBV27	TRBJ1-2	TGTGCCAGCTGGGGGGGGCTGAACTATGGCTACACCTTC	CASWGGLNYGYTF
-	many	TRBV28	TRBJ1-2	TGTGCCAGCAGTTCGGCTACAGTGGGCTACACCTTC	CASSSATVGYTF
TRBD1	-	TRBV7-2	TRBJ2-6	TGTGCCAGCAGCTTAGCGGGACAGGGGCACTTCTCTGGGGCCAACGTCCTGACTTTC	CASSLAGQGHFSGANVLTF
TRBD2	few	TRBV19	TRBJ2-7	TGTGCCAGTAGTATCGGACTAGCGGGGATCAGCGAGCAGTACTTC	CASSIGLAGISEQYF
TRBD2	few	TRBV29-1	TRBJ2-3	TGCAGCGTTAGCGGGGTGATTCGCACAGATACGCAGTATTTT	CSVSGVIRTDTQYF
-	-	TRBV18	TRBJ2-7	TGTGCCAGCTCACCAGGACCCCGCTCAGGGAGCTCCTACGAGCAGTACTTC	CASSPGPRSGSSYEQYF
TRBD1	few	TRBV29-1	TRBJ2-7	TGCAGCGTTGGGGAGGTCAGGGGGCGCCTCGAGCAGTACTTC	CSVGEVRGRLEQYF
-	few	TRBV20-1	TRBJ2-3	TGCAGTGCTAGTGGGGGAGATACGCAGTATTTT	CSASGGDTQYF
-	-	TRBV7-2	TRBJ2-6	TGTGCCAGCAGTCCAGGGGTAACAGGGGCCAACGTCCTGACTTTC	CASSPGVTGANVLTF
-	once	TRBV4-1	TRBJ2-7	TGCGCCAGCAGCCAATTCCACAGGCCCCACTACGAGCAGTACTTC	CASSQFHRPHYEQYF
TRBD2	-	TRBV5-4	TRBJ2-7	TGTGCCAGCAGTCCATGGCTAGCGGACTACGAGCAGTACTTC	CASSPWLADYEQYF
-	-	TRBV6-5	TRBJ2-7	TGTGCCAGCAGTTACTCTGCGGGACGAGAGCAGTACTTC	CASSYSAGREQYF
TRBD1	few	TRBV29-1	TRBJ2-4	TGCAGCGTTGGAGAGACAGGGATGAACATTCAGTACTTC	CSVGETGMNIQYF
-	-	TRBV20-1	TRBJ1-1	TGCAGTGCTAGAGAAGGTACTGAAGCTTTCTTT	CSAREGTEAFF
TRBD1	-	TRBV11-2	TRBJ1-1	TGTGCCAGCAACCAAGCCGGGACAGGGGGCGGGACTGAAGCTTTCTTT	CASNQAGTGGGTEAFF
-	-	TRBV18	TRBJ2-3	TGTGCCAGCTCACCGATGTTCACGTCAGATACGCAGTATTTT	CASSPMFTSDTQYF
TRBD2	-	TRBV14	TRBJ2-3	TGTGCCAGCAGCCAGGCCAGCGGGGTAACGCAGTATTTT	CASSQASGVTQYF
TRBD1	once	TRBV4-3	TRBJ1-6	TGCGCCAGCAGCCAGGGGACCGGGACAGTTAATTCACCCCTCCACTTT	CASSQGTGTVNSPLHF
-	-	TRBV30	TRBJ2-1	TGTGCCTGGAGTTCGAGCGATGAGCAGTTCTTC	CAWSSSDEQFF
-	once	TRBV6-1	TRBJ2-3	TGTGCCAGCAGTGAAGCAGACTCACTGGATACGCAGTATTTT	CASSEADSLDTQYF
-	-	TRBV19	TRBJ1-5	TGTGCCAGTACCCTAGAGCGAAATCAGCCCCAGCATTTT	CASTLERNQPQHF
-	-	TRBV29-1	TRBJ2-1	TGCAGCGTCGGGGGCTCTAACTACAATGAGCAGTTCTTC	CSVGGSNYNEQFF
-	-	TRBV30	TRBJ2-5	TGTGCCTGGAGAAGCGGGGAGACCCAGTACTTC	CAWRSGETQYF
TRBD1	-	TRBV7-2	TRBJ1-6	TGTGCCAGCAGCCCGGGGACAGGGAGTAGGGGTTCACCCCTCCACTTT	CASSPGTGSRGSPLHF
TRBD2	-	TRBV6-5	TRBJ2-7	TGTGCCACCTCCGCTAGCGGGAAGACCTACGAGCAGTACTTC	CATSASGKTYEQYF
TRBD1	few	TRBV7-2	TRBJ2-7	TGTGCCAGCAGCCCAGGAGGGACAGGGGTTGGAGAGCAGTACTTC	CASSPGGTGVGEQYF
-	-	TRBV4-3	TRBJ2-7	TGCGCCAGCAGCCAAGCTCCATTGGGGACCTACGAGCAGTACTTC	CASSQAPLGTYEQYF
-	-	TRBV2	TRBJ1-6	TGTGCCAGCCGCCCGGGACGTAAGAGCTCCTATAATTCACCCCTCCACTTT	CASRPGRKSSYNSPLHF
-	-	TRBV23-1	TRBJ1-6	TGCGCCAGCACCATCAAGACCGGGATTCGAAATAATTCACCCCTCCACTTT	CASTIKTGIRNNSPLHF
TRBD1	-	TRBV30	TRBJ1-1	TGTGCCTGTTCGGGACAGCCGAACACTGAAGCTTTCTTT	CACSGQPNTEAFF
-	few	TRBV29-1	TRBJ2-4	TGCAGCGTTGGTGAGGCCAAAAACATTCAGTACTTC	CSVGEAKNIQYF
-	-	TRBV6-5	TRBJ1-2	TGTGCCAGCAGTTACTCTGGGAAGTCCGGGGGCTACACCTTC	CASSYSGKSGGYTF
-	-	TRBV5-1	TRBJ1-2	TGCGCCAGCAGCTTGGAAGGGGGTAATGGCTACACCTTC	CASSLEGGNGYTF
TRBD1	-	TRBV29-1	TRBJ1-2	TGCAGCGTCAGGGGGACAGGACCCTACACCTTC	CSVRGTGPYTF
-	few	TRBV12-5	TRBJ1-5	TGTGCTAGTGGGCAGGGTACCGATCAGCCCCAGCATTTT	CASGQGTDQPQHF
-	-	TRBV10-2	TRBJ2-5	TGCGCCAGCAGTGAGTCTCAACTATCGGTAGAGACCCAGTACTTC	CASSESQLSVETQYF
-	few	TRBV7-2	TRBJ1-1	TGTGCCAGCAGCTTATTAGGACGAACTCCAGAAGCTTTCTTT	CASSLLGRTPEAFF
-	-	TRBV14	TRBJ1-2	TGTGCCAGCAGCCAAGTAGCAGGGGCCAACTATGGCTACACCTTC	CASSQVAGANYGYTF
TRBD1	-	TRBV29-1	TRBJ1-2	TGCAGCGTTGTAGACAGGGGCTATGGCTACACCTTC	CSVVDRGYGYTF
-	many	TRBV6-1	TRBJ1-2	TGTGCCAGCAGTGAACCGAATCAGTACTATGGCTACACCTTC	CASSEPNQYYGYTF
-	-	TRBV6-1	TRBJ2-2	TGTGCCAGCAGCGCAAAGACGGACACCGGGGAGCTGTTTTTT	CASSAKTDTGELFF